One and the same sample provided the 5 T cell receptor beta chains below, sequenced in a study of blood T cell repertoires in COVID-19. The repertoire was sequenced with immunoSEQ multiplex PCR; TCRdb's copy has only in-frame clones and lacks some. This sample yields over 200,000 clones, of which more than 80% are seen a single time; approximately 8% belongs to the top ten. The sequencing input was peripheral blood. All receptors derive from a woman older than 75 with COVID-19, enrolled during active disease.

V and J are TRBV7-2 and TRBJ1-6, with unresolved D. The V and J ends lost 1 base and 7 bases respectively, with 14 bases between them. This CDR3 is built from 16 residues. The germline V gene has CDR1 SGHTA and CDR2 FQGNSA. This CDR3 is CASSLDFGVSNSPLHF. The CDR3 nucleotides are TGTGCCAGCAGCTTAGATTTCGGGGTCTCGAATTCACCCCTCCACTTT.

The chain uses TRBV3-1 (or the pseudogene TRBV3-2) and TRBJ1-1; maybe TRBD1 (6 bases). Germline V lookup: CDR1 LGHDT, CDR2 YNNKEL (reference sequence). The ends were cut back, 8 bases at V and 1 base at J, with 17 bases in the middle. This CDR3 spans 15 amino acids. The CDR3 region has the DNA TGTGCCAGCCGTTACGGGGGGCAGGGGAACACTGAAGCTTTCTTT. It specifies CASRYGGQGNTEAFF.

J is TRBJ1-1 and V is TRBV6-5, with D possibly TRBD1 on 6 matching bases. The CDR3 extends over 15 amino acids. V was shortened by 8 bases and J by 8 bases, with 24 bases between the two germline ends. Germline loops: CDR1 MNHEY, CDR2 SVGAGI. The CDR3 here is CASSLPGAGGGEAFF. The CDR3 coding sequence is TGTGCCAGCTCCCTTCCCGGGGCTGGGGGCGGCGAAGCTTTCTTT.

CDR3 DNA: TGTGCCAGCAGTGCAGGGTCGTGGTACGAGCAGTACTTC. Its translation is CASSAGSWYEQYF. The V and J genes are TRBV5-4 and TRBJ2-7; TRBD1 is a possible D gene (5 bases). This CDR3 contains 13 residues. V shed 5 bases and J shed 4 bases, with 13 bases lying between them. Germline V lookup: CDR1 SGHNT, CDR2 YYREEE (reference sequence).

The chain employs TRBV5-1 and TRBJ1-1; 7 bases agree with TRBD1. Germline assignment: CDR1 SGHRS and CDR2 YFSETQ. V lost 4 bases to trimming and J lost 8 bases; unmatched junction nucleotides: 8. The CDR3 has 13 residues. CDR3 sequence reads: CASSIQPGQEAFF. CDR3 coding DNA: TGCGCCAGCAGCATCCAACCGGGACAGGAAGCTTTCTTT.